These 28 T cell receptor beta chains were sequenced from one sample in a study of blood T cell repertoires in COVID-19. Profiling relied on immunoSEQ multiplex PCR, and the TCRdb table lists in-frame clones only, not all of them. The repertoire includes under 75,000 clones, approximately 90% of them detected once, and about 2.9% sits in the top ten. Sequencing used peripheral blood. The receptors stem from a man aged 50 or older with acute or convalescent COVID-19.

The V gene is TRBV11-2, the J gene TRBJ2-7; 10 nucleotides align to TRBD2. J was trimmed by 5 bases and V by 1 base; bases with no gene match: 8. CDR1 SGHAT and CDR2 FQNNGV come from the germline V gene. This CDR3 contains 16 residues. CDR3 residues: CASSLGVGLAGDEQYV. In nucleotides, the CDR3 is TGTGCCAGCAGCTTAGGGGTGGGCCTAGCGGGAGACGAGCAGTACGTC.

The chain carries TRBV18 and TRBJ2-7; TRBD1 matches at 10 bases. CDR1 and CDR2 from the germline V gene are KGHSH and LQKENI. The CDR3 spans 16 residues. V lost 3 bases to trimming and J lost 1 base; unmatched junction nucleotides: 6. The CDR3 sequence is CASSPNRDRGSYEQYV. The DNA of the CDR3 is TGTGCCAGCTCACCTAACCGGGACAGGGGATCCTACGAGCAGTACGTC.

The J gene is TRBJ1-3, the V gene TRBV25-1; D ambiguous. V was shortened by 8 bases and J by 0 bases, with 14 bases between the two germline ends. The CDR3 spans 15 residues. Germline V lookup: CDR1 MGHDK, CDR2 SYGVNS. CDR3 sequence (DNA): TGTGCCAGCTCCGAGGGCAGCTCCTCTGGAAACACCATATATTTT. Protein product: CASSEGSSSGNTIYF. Supplemented by reference TRBV25-1 and TRBJ1-3, the full variable domain reads EADIYQTPRYLVIGTGKKITLECSQTMGHDKMYWYQQDPGMELHLIHYSYGVNSTEKGDLSSESTVSRIRTEHFPLTLESARPSHTSQYLCASSEGSSSGNTIYFGEGSWLTVV.

The genes are TRBV30 and TRBJ2-1, with D perhaps matching TRBD2 (5 bases). V gave up 2 bases and J gave up 5 bases, with 16 bases separating them. CDR1 is GTSNPN, CDR2 SVGIG, per germline (reference sequence). The CDR3 consists of 15 residues. CDR3 in DNA: TGTGCCTGGAGTAATCCTAGCTCCTTCCACAATGAGCAGTTCTTC. Translated, it gives CAWSNPSSFHNEQFF. The complete variable domain, with remaining parts taken from reference TRBV30 and TRBJ2-1, reads SQTIHQWPATLVQPVGSPLSLECTVEGTSNPNLYWYRQAAGRGLQLLFYSVGIGQISSEVPQNLSASRPQDRQFILSSKKLLLSDSGFYLCAWSNPSSFHNEQFFGPGTRLTVL.

The V call is TRBV27, the J call TRBJ2-2; D possibly corresponds to TRBD2 (5 bases). Germline-derived CDR1 and CDR2 are MNHEY and SMNVEV (reference sequence). This CDR3 contains 14 residues. Trimming took 6 bases from V and 5 from J, leaving 13 bases between them. The CDR3: CASSAATGTGELFF. CDR3 bases: TGTGCCAGCAGCGCAGCTACGGGAACCGGGGAGCTGTTTTTT.

This chain links TRBV10-2 with TRBJ2-7; 9 nucleotides align to TRBD1. This CDR3 spans 17 amino acids. V shed 2 bases and J 3 bases; nucleotides not matched to a gene: 11. Germline CDR1 WSHSY, CDR2 SAAADI. The CDR3 sequence is CASSEPRRQGGNYEQYV. In DNA, the CDR3 is TGCGCCAGCAGTGAGCCCCGAAGACAGGGGGGAAACTACGAGCAGTACGTC.

This clone has more than one count but fewer than ten. This rearrangement joins TRBV3-1 (or the pseudogene TRBV3-2) to TRBJ2-3; 8 bases are shared with TRBD2. The ends lost 4 bases at V and 4 bases at J; junction bases unmatched: 10. CDR3 length: 16 residues. The V gene's germline CDR1 is LGHDT and CDR2 YNNKEL (reference sequence). CDR3 residues: CASSLGGLVSSDTQYF. The CDR3, as DNA: TGTGCCAGCAGCCTCGGGGGACTAGTCAGTTCAGATACGCAGTATTTT.

The chain has TRBV6-5 and TRBJ2-7; D is perhaps TRBD2 (5 bases). This CDR3 has 14 residues. Trimming cost V 2 bases and J 3 bases, with 11 bases left between them. Per germline, CDR1 MNHEY and CDR2 SVGAGI. DNA of the CDR3: TGTGCCAGCAGTTACGATAGGGAGCACTACGAGCAGTACTTC. It codes for CASSYDREHYEQYF.

The chain uses TRBV10-3 and TRBJ1-1, with D unresolved. Trimming stripped 8 bases from V and 0 bases from J, with 10 bases between. The CDR3 is 13 residues long. Germline CDR1 is ENHRY and CDR2 is SYGVKD. The CDR3 coding sequence is TGTGCCATCGGTCGGGATTTGAACACTGAAGCTTTCTTT. Protein: CAIGRDLNTEAFF.

V usage is TRBV19 and J usage is TRBJ1-5, with D tentatively TRBD1 (6 bases). This CDR3 has 12 amino acids. Trimming shortened V by 6 bases and J by 7 bases, and 10 bases separated the two germline ends. The germline gives CDR1 LNHDA, CDR2 SQIVND (reference sequence). For the CDR3, the DNA is TGTGCCAGTAGCTCGGGACAACAGCCCCAGCATTTT. Its protein is CASSSGQQPQHF.

V and J are TRBV19 and TRBJ2-7; a possible D gene is TRBD1 (5 bases). The CDR3 loop spans 18 amino acids. The germline V gene has CDR1 LNHDA and CDR2 SQIVND (reference sequence). The V end was cut by 0 bases, the J end by 3 bases, with 21 bases between. The CDR3 nucleotides are TGTGCCAGTAGTATAGATCCCCGCCGGCAGGGCCAGGGCTACGAGCAGTACTTC. This sequence encodes CASSIDPRRQGQGYEQYF.

The chain has TRBV9 and TRBJ2-1; 8 nucleotides line up with TRBD2. The CDR3 runs to 14 residues. Trimming cost V 4 bases and J 6 bases; bases outside gene matches: 6. Germline V lookup: CDR1 SGDLS, CDR2 YYNGEE. The CDR3 loop reads CASSPGLAFNEQFF. In DNA, the CDR3 is TGTGCCAGCAGCCCCGGACTAGCATTCAATGAGCAGTTCTTC.

The chain joins TRBV27 to TRBJ2-7; 8 bases fit TRBD1. Germline CDR1 reads MNHEY; CDR2 reads SMNVEV (reference sequence). The CDR3 loop spans 21 amino acids. V lost 8 bases to trimming and J lost 2 bases; unmatched junction nucleotides: 29. The CDR3 nucleotides read TGTGCCAGCTTCCACGCTCGCACCAGGGGGGCTCCGGACAGGGATCCCTACGAGCAGTACGTC. Translated, it gives CASFHARTRGAPDRDPYEQYV.

The rearrangement links TRBV6-1 to TRBJ1-6, with TRBD1 matching over 8 bases. Per germline, CDR1 MNHNS and CDR2 SASEGT. CDR3 length: 15 residues. With V trimmed by 1 base and J by 10 bases, 6 bases remained unmatched. Written as DNA, the CDR3 is TGTGCCAGCAGTGAAGTAAACAGGGGGAGATCACCCCTCCACTTT. This translates into CASSEVNRGRSPLHF.

V gene TRBV4-2 combines with J gene TRBJ1-2; tentatively, D is TRBD1 (6 bases). The length of the CDR3 is 16 residues. V lost 2 bases and J 3 bases, leaving 16 bases between the germline ends. CDR1 LGHNA and CDR2 YNFKEQ come from the germline V gene. CDR3 sequence reads: CASSQSTGSGYYGYTF. The CDR3 DNA reads TGTGCCAGCAGCCAATCCACAGGGAGCGGATACTATGGCTACACCTTC.

The chain links TRBV7-2 to TRBJ2-3, with a tentative D call TRBD2 (6 bases). The germline V gene has CDR1 SGHTA and CDR2 FQGNSA. This CDR3 has 17 amino acids. Trimming took off 5 bases at V and 0 bases at J, with 18 bases between the two ends. CDR3 sequence (DNA): TGTGCCAGCAGCCCGGGTGGGGTAGCGGCTAGCACAGATACGCAGTATTTT. Its protein is CASSPGGVAASTDTQYF.

V gene TRBV27 combines with J gene TRBJ2-1; TRBD2 matches at 13 bases. CDR1 is MNHEY, CDR2 SMNVEV, per germline (reference sequence). V lost 6 bases, J lost 13 bases, and 18 bases stayed unmatched. This CDR3 spans 17 amino acids. CDR3 sequence reads: CASSNLRLAGGPGGQFF. In DNA form, the CDR3 reads TGTGCCAGCAGCAACCTTCGACTAGCGGGAGGCCCGGGTGGTCAGTTCTTC.

The chain recombines TRBV5-1 with TRBJ1-1; D remains ambiguous. V was clipped by 0 bases and J by 6 bases, with 9 bases between them. Per germline, CDR1 SGHRS and CDR2 YFSETQ. The CDR3 is 13 amino acids. The CDR3 reads CASSLEVAAEAFF. CDR3 DNA sequence: TGCGCCAGCAGCTTGGAAGTAGCCGCTGAAGCTTTCTTT. Looking up the rest from reference TRBV5-1 and TRBJ1-1 gives the full variable domain: KAGVTQTPRYLIKTRGQQVTLSCSPISGHRSVSWYQQTPGQGLQFLFEYFSETQRNKGNFPGRFSGRQFSNSRSEMNVSTLELGDSALYLCASSLEVAAEAFFGQGTRLTVV.

The table lists this clone with a count of one. The chain combines TRBV28 with TRBJ1-1; weak D call: TRBD1 (6 bases). Trimming cost V 1 base and J 0 bases, with 18 bases left between them. The CDR3 runs to 18 residues. From germline, CDR1 is MDHEN and CDR2 SYDVKM. The CDR3 reads CASSLYGWGQIMNTEAFF. The CDR3 bases are TGTGCCAGCAGTTTATACGGTTGGGGGCAGATAATGAACACTGAAGCTTTCTTT.

The rearrangement links TRBV7-2 to TRBJ2-6; no reliable D call. With 5 bases removed from V and 1 base from J, the gap between germline ends came to 15 bases. The germline V gene encodes CDR1 SGHTA and CDR2 FQGNSA. The CDR3 totals 17 residues. The CDR3 sequence is CASSGTATVSGANVLTF. In nucleotides, the CDR3 is TGTGCCAGCAGCGGAACAGCTACCGTTTCTGGGGCCAACGTCCTGACTTTC.

The genes are TRBV19 and TRBJ2-1; 12 bases line up with TRBD1. The germline gives CDR1 LNHDA, CDR2 SQIVND (reference sequence). V lost 7 bases and J lost 8; bases outside the gene matches: 3. The CDR3 consists of 13 residues. The CDR3 DNA sequence: TGTGCCAGTACCGGGACAGGGGGCTATGAGCAGTTCTTC. Translation: CASTGTGGYEQFF.

This clone was seen a single time. The genes are TRBV10-2 and TRBJ2-7; TRBD1 is a possible D gene (6 bases). In germline, CDR1 is WSHSY, CDR2 SAAADI. The V end was cut by 7 bases, the J end by 2 bases, with 12 bases between. The CDR3 covers 13 residues. The CDR3 DNA reads TGCGCCAGCACCTTGGACAGAACCTACGAGCAGTACGTC. Its protein is CASTLDRTYEQYV.

The chain couples TRBV27 to TRBJ2-7; TRBD2 might be the D (6 bases). Germline loops: CDR1 MNHEY, CDR2 SMNVEV (reference sequence). The CDR3 covers 14 residues. The V gene lost 2 bases and the J gene lost 4 bases, with 12 bases spanning the gap. CDR3 in amino acids: CASSLSSGGYEQYV. CDR3 in DNA: TGTGCCAGCAGTTTAAGTAGCGGAGGATACGAGCAGTACGTC.

V is TRBV6-2 or TRBV6-3 and J is TRBJ1-1, with 8 bases lining up with TRBD1. There are 17 residues in the CDR3. V was clipped by 4 bases and J by 2 bases; unmatched bases: 12. Germline assignment: CDR1 MNHEY and CDR2 SVGEGT. Here the CDR3 reads CASSWGGTGAINTEAFF. The CDR3 region has the DNA TGTGCCAGCAGTTGGGGCGGGACAGGAGCCATCAACACTGAAGCTTTCTTT.

This chain connects TRBV10-3 to TRBJ1-5; TRBD1 aligns across 8 bases. The CDR3 is made up of 14 amino acids. J lost 4 bases, V lost 5 bases, and 4 bases had no gene match. The germline V gene has CDR1 ENHRY and CDR2 SYGVKD. This CDR3 is CAISPDRANQPQHF. The CDR3 region has the DNA TGTGCCATCAGTCCGGACAGGGCGAATCAGCCCCAGCATTTT.

The genes are TRBV11-2 and TRBJ1-1; D gene uncertain. V was trimmed by 1 base and J by 0 bases, leaving 21 bases between them. Germline CDR1 SGHAT, CDR2 FQNNGV. This CDR3 contains 19 residues. CDR3 sequence (DNA): TGTGCCAGCAGCTTAGTGAGGGAACCGAATTTGGTGTTGAACACTGAAGCTTTCTTT. Translating it yields CASSLVREPNLVLNTEAFF. The full variable domain, completed using reference TRBV11-2 and TRBJ1-1, is EAGVAQSPRYKIIEKRQSVAFWCNPISGHATLYWYQQILGQGPKLLIQFQNNGVVDDSQLPKDRFSAERLKGVDSTLKIQPAKLEDSAVYLCASSLVREPNLVLNTEAFFGQGTRLTVV.

The rearrangement links TRBV28 to TRBJ2-7; a possible D gene is TRBD1 (6 bases). This CDR3 comprises 15 residues. Trimming took 1 base from V and 4 from J, leaving 14 bases between them. CDR1 and CDR2 (germline): MDHEN, SYDVKM. For the CDR3, the DNA is TGTGCCAGCAGTTTATCTGGGACACCTAAGTACGAGCAGTACTTC. It encodes CASSLSGTPKYEQYF.

V is TRBV27 and J is TRBJ1-4, with a possible D match to TRBD1 (5 bases). Germline CDR1 and CDR2: MNHEY and SMNVEV (reference sequence). The length of the CDR3 is 18 residues. Trimming left V 6 bases short and J 0 bases short, with 20 bases between. CDR3 in DNA: TGTGCCAGCAGCCCTCGGGTCCCGGGGGGGGCAACTAATGAAAAACTGTTTTTT. It codes for CASSPRVPGGATNEKLFF.